These T cell receptor beta chains were read from a single sample in a study of blood T cell repertoires in COVID-19. Using immunoSEQ multiplex PCR, the repertoire was profiled, and TCRdb retains in-frame clones only, with some absent. The sample consists of about 220,000 clones, around 82% of them appearing once. Sequencing input: peripheral blood. Receptors originate from an older woman with acute or convalescent COVID-19. Each CDR3 is given without its conserved first and last residue. The D gene is left open where the match is weak.

>TRBJ1-1|TRBV6-5|-
ASSITGYTEAF
>TRBJ1-1|TRBV30|-
AWRYTGSAEAF
>TRBJ2-7|TRBV6-5|-
ASSTAGTYSYEQY
>TRBJ2-7|TRBV4-1|-
ASSQGRASRIYEQY
>TRBJ2-7|TRBV4-1|-
ASSQDVTRISYEQY
>TRBJ1-1|TRBV5-1|-
ASSGSTANTEAF
>TRBJ1-2|TRBV6-2/TRBV6-3|-
ASSSDTRIYGYT
>TRBJ2-1|TRBV9|TRBD2
ASSVGPAGGRNEQF
>TRBJ2-7|TRBV29-1|TRBD1
SVEGQGVSYEQY
>TRBJ1-4|TRBV6-2/TRBV6-3|-
ASSDREQFNEKLF
>TRBJ1-2|TRBV5-1|TRBD1
ASSYWGTGVGYT
>TRBJ1-1|TRBV5-1|-
ASSSSITSSTEAF
>TRBJ1-2|TRBV7-2|-
ASSDNGYT
>TRBJ1-2|TRBV25-1|-
ASSTETYGYT
>TRBJ2-7|TRBV20-1|-
SAQQGYEQY
>TRBJ1-2|TRBV11-2|-
ASSSVQAGYGYT